This T cell receptor beta chain was sequenced during a study of blood T cells in healthy people across ages. Sample-barcoded 5' priming and a J-beta primer mix drove a second PCR of roughly 6 to 12 cycles. Using its own MiXCR run on the 5' RACE reads, TCRdb lists one record per CDR3 protein. The repertoire holds about 830,000 distinct CDR3 sequences, with 55% to 70% as singletons. Points from the study as a whole: Among T cells, TCR beta diversity per million cells dropped roughly linearly as age rose.

The J segment lost 7 bases and the V segment lost 6 bases, leaving 7 bases of the junction unmatched. CDR3 length: 15 residues. CDR1 is MNHEY and CDR2 is SMNVEV in the germline V gene (reference sequence). This clonotype showed up just once. Its antigen is not known. The sample taken for sequencing was blood. The genes are TRBV27 and TRBJ2-1, with TRBD2 matching over 12 bases. This clonotype was sampled from a man in his thirties or forties in good health. In DNA form, the CDR3 reads TGTGCCAGCAGCCATACTAGCGGGAGGAGTAATGAGCAGTTCTTC. Its protein product is CASSHTSGRSNEQFF.